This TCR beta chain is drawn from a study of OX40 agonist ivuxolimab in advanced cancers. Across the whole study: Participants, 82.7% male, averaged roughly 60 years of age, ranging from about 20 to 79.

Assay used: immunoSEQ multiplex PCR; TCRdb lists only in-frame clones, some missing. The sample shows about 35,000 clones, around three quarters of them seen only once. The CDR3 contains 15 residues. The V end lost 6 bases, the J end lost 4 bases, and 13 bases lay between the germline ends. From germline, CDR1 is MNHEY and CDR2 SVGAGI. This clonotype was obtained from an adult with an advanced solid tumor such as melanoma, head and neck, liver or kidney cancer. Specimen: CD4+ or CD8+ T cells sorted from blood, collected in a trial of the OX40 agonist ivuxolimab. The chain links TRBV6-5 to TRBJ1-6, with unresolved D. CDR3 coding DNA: TGTGCCAGCAGAATACCGGGGAATTATAATTCACCCCTCCACTTT. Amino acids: CASRIPGNYNSPLHF.